The clone carrying this T cell receptor beta chain was seen only a few times. This sample is part of a study of T cell repertoires in cytomegalovirus infection. MiXCR, applied by TCRdb to the reads, yields one record per CDR3 protein. The sample holds approximately 700,000 distinct CDR3 sequences, roughly a third seen once. Sequenced sample: PBMCs. This receptor was taken from a human donor in good health (CMV status not recorded). Some clones in this sample may be carry-over from other donors' samples.

Here the CDR3 reads CASGIREDTEAFF. Written as DNA, the CDR3 is TGTGCTAGTGGCATCAGGGAGGACACTGAAGCTTTCTTT. The chain employs TRBV12-5 and TRBJ1-1, with a possible D match to TRBD1 (5 bases). The CDR3 is 13 amino acids. V was shortened by 6 bases and J by 3 bases, with 11 bases between the two germline ends. The germline V gene encodes CDR1 LGHNT and CDR2 FRNRAP.